Below, 22 T cell receptor beta chains from the same sample are listed, as sequenced in a study of CD8 T cells in ankylosing spondylitis. In TCRdb, the 5' RACE reads were re-called with MiXCR into one record per CDR3 protein. This table holds around 160,000 distinct CDR3 sequences, under 14% found once. Specimen: blood, either unsorted or a sorted T cell fraction (not recorded which). These receptors originate from a male donor with ankylosing spondylitis or in good health (not recorded which).

This clonotype came up many times. The V gene is TRBV28, the J gene TRBJ2-7; tentatively, D is TRBD2 (7 bases). Trimming removed 11 bases at V and 6 bases at J, with 20 bases between. This CDR3 has 13 amino acids. Germline V lookup: CDR1 MDHEN, CDR2 SYDVKM. CDR3 DNA sequence: TGTGCCGCGGAGGGGCGGGGGCCCCGCGAGCAGTACTTC. Amino acid sequence: CAAEGRGPREQYF.

The chain combines TRBV10-3 with TRBJ2-1; 16 bases agree with TRBD2. Per germline, CDR1 ENHRY and CDR2 SYGVKD. CDR3 length: 20 residues. V dropped 3 bases and J dropped 3; count of bases not matched to a gene: 11. In DNA form, the CDR3 reads TGTGCCATCAGTGATACAACCGGGACTAGCGGGAGGGGGGTCTACAATGAGCAGTTCTTC. Translation gives CAISDTTGTSGRGVYNEQFF.

This clonotype was picked up many times. The CDR3 region has the DNA TGTGCCAGCAGGCCCCTAACACAGGGTTTTACTGAAGCTTTCTTT. It specifies CASRPLTQGFTEAFF. The rearrangement links TRBV27 to TRBJ1-1, with D possibly being TRBD1 (6 bases). V dropped 6 bases and J dropped 5 bases, with 19 bases sitting between them. CDR1 and CDR2 (germline): MNHEY, SMNVEV (reference sequence). The CDR3 is made up of 15 amino acids.

This chain connects TRBV7-2 to TRBJ2-3; 8 nucleotides agree with TRBD2. The length of the CDR3 is 12 residues. J gave up 8 bases and V 2 bases, and 0 bases lay outside the gene matches. CDR1 and CDR2 (germline): SGHTA, FQGNSA. CDR3 nucleotide sequence: TGTGCCAGCAGCTTACTAGCGGGTACGCAGTATTTT. Translating gives CASSLLAGTQYF.

Comments on this clonotype: A much larger clonotype is one base distant, so this may be a read error. This rearrangement joins TRBV20-1 to TRBJ2-3; TRBD2 matches at 8 bases. The V gene's germline CDR1 is DFQATT and CDR2 SNEGSKA (reference sequence). CDR3 size: 17 residues. The CDR3 loop reads CCARGGIAGTPVDTQYF. The CDR3 DNA sequence: TGCTGTGCTAGAGGGGGAATAGCGGGGACTCCGGTGGATACGCAGTATTTT.

This clonotype was detected many times. J is TRBJ2-3 and V is TRBV20-1; tentatively, D is TRBD1 (5 bases). V was trimmed by 5 bases and J by 1 base, leaving 19 bases between them. CDR3 length: 16 amino acids. Per germline, CDR1 DFQATT and CDR2 SNEGSKA (reference sequence). The CDR3 here is CSAFTYRNSGTDTQYF. CDR3 DNA: TGCAGTGCTTTTACCTACAGGAATTCAGGCACAGATACGCAGTATTTT.

This clonotype was counted ten times or more. This CDR3 reads CASSFGLAGGSGSDTQYF. CDR3 sequence (DNA): TGCGCCAGCAGCTTCGGACTAGCGGGGGGCTCAGGATCAGATACGCAGTATTTT. The chain recombines TRBV5-1 with TRBJ2-3; 14 bases are a match to TRBD2. V lost 2 bases and J lost 4; bases outside the gene matches: 9. Germline loops: CDR1 SGHRS, CDR2 YFSETQ. CDR3 length: 18 amino acids.

This clonotype was counted a few times. This chain joins TRBV18 and TRBJ2-5, with 9 bases that match TRBD1. J was trimmed by 3 bases and V by 2 bases; bases with no gene match: 4. This CDR3 spans 15 amino acids. Looked up from germline, CDR1 is KGHSH and CDR2 is LQKENI. CDR3 protein: CASSPRTGEKETQYF. The CDR3 DNA sequence: TGTGCCAGCTCACCAAGGACAGGGGAAAAAGAGACCCAGTACTTC.

This clonotype has a count of ten or more. The V and J genes are TRBV12-3 or TRBV12-4 and TRBJ2-7; 7 nucleotides agree with TRBD2. V was pared by 6 bases and J by 7 bases, with 18 bases of the junction left unmatched. The CDR3 has 16 amino acids. CDR3 coding DNA: TGTGCCAGCAGGTGGAGCGGGGACTCTCCTTCGGGGGAGCAGTACTTC. This codes for CASRWSGDSPSGEQYF.

This chain joins TRBV12-3 or TRBV12-4 and TRBJ2-7; 8 bases line up with TRBD2. The CDR3 length is 15 residues. V lost 6 bases and J lost 5; bases outside the gene matches: 12. The CDR3 reads CASSLIIAGPDEQYF. In DNA, the CDR3 is TGTGCCAGCAGCTTAATAATAGCGGGGCCCGACGAGCAGTACTTC.

Points on this clonotype: A clone one base away is much larger, so this may be a read error. The chain uses TRBV5-1 and TRBJ2-2; 10 nucleotides match TRBD2. Per the germline V gene, CDR1 is SGHRS and CDR2 is YFSETQ. The CDR3 consists of 16 residues. The CDR3 DNA reads as TGCGCCAGCAGCTTGCTACTAGCGGGGAACACCGCGGAGCTGTTTTTT. It specifies CASSLLLAGNTAELFF.

This clonotype has at least ten counts. For the CDR3, the DNA is TGTGCCAGCAGTAGGAACCGACGTGATGGCTACACCTTC. Its translation: CASSRNRRDGYTF. The chain has TRBV6-1 and TRBJ1-2; no reliable D call. From germline, CDR1 is MNHNS and CDR2 SASEGT. Trimming pared 5 bases from V and 6 bases from J, leaving 13 bases between. CDR3 length: 13 amino acids.

The sample holds many counts of this clonotype. This sequence joins TRBV12-3 or TRBV12-4 and TRBJ1-1; 7 bases line up with TRBD1. This CDR3 spans 17 amino acids. After removal of 2 bases from V and 3 bases from J, the junction contained 12 bases not matched to a gene. CDR3: CASSLSSGGAPHTEAFF. CDR3 nucleotide sequence: TGTGCCAGCAGTTTATCGTCAGGGGGGGCGCCCCACACTGAAGCTTTCTTT.

This clonotype appeared many times. This chain uses TRBV11-2 with TRBJ2-2; TRBD2 agrees at 12 bases. The V segment lost 4 bases and the J segment 0 bases; nucleotides outside the gene matches: 0. Germline-derived CDR1 and CDR2 are SGHAT and FQNNGV. The CDR3 spans 16 residues. The CDR3 DNA reads as TGTGCCAGCAGCTGGACTAGCGGGGCGAACACCGGGGAGCTGTTTTTT. Translated: CASSWTSGANTGELFF.

The V and J genes are TRBV12-3 or TRBV12-4 and TRBJ1-1; D unclear. Deletions cut 3 bases from V and 0 bases from J, with 5 bases between. The CDR3 sequence is 13 residues long. The CDR3 sequence is CASSFNLNTEAFF. The CDR3 nucleotides read TGTGCCAGCAGTTTTAACTTGAACACTGAAGCTTTCTTT.

This clonotype was seen at least ten times. The CDR3 DNA is TGTGCCAGCAGCTTTGAACGGGGAACGGTCACTGAAGCTTTCTTT. It is translated as CASSFERGTVTEAFF. The chain links TRBV7-2 to TRBJ1-1; no reliable D call. Germline CDR1 SGHTA, CDR2 FQGNSA. Trimming shortened V by 3 bases and J by 4 bases, and 15 bases separated the two germline ends. The length of the CDR3 is 15 residues.

This clonotype was detected ten times or more. The rearrangement uses TRBV7-2 and TRBJ2-3; the D is unclear. With 5 bases removed from V and 0 bases from J, the gap between germline ends came to 3 bases. CDR1 is SGHTA and CDR2 is FQGNSA in the germline V gene. The CDR3 loop spans 12 amino acids. DNA for the CDR3: TGTGCCAGCAGCCCCAGCACAGATACGCAGTATTTT. Protein: CASSPSTDTQYF.

This clonotype was detected ten times or more. V usage is TRBV6-2 or TRBV6-3 and J usage is TRBJ2-5; tentative D call: TRBD1 (5 bases). The CDR3 has 14 residues. In germline, CDR1 is MNHEY, CDR2 SVGEGT. Trimming removed 1 base from V and 2 bases from J, with 8 bases in between. The chain's CDR3 is CASSYYPGQETQYF. The CDR3 DNA is TGTGCCAGCAGTTACTATCCAGGGCAAGAGACCCAGTACTTC.

This clonotype was recorded only once. A clone one base away is much larger, so this may be a read error. This sequence joins TRBV3-1 and TRBJ2-5; 9 nucleotides match TRBD2. The germline gives CDR1 LGHDT, CDR2 YNNKEL (reference sequence). The CDR3 length is 17 residues. CDR3 region: CASNQAGGAGAGLTQYF. The CDR3 region has the DNA TGTGCCAGCAACCAAGCGGGGGGAGCGGGAGCTGGTCTTACCCAGTACTTC.

There are many counts of this clonotype. The chain employs TRBV7-8 and TRBJ1-5, with a weak D call TRBD1 (5 bases). The V and J ends lost 1 base and 4 bases respectively, with 8 bases between them. Looked up from germline, CDR1 is SGHVS and CDR2 is FQNEAQ. This CDR3 is 14 amino acids long. In DNA, the CDR3 is TGTGCCAGCAGCTTAGGACAGAGGAATCAGCCCCAGCATTTT. Encoded protein: CASSLGQRNQPQHF.

This clonotype came up many times. The genes are TRBV3-1 and TRBJ2-1; D is ambiguous. The CDR3 sequence is 16 residues long. The germline V and J ends were trimmed by 0 bases and 2 bases, with 11 bases remaining between them. Germline V gene data show CDR1 as LGHDT and CDR2 as YNNKEL (reference sequence). In DNA, the CDR3 is TGTGCCAGCAGCCAAGAGACCAGCTTGGCCTACAATGAGCAGTTCTTC. This translates into CASSQETSLAYNEQFF.

This clonotype was found many times. The gene calls are TRBV29-1 and TRBJ2-7; TRBD1 matches at 7 bases. J lost 3 bases, V lost 5 bases, and 13 bases had no gene match. Per germline, CDR1 SQVTM and CDR2 ANQGSEA. The CDR3 has 15 amino acids. Written as DNA, the CDR3 is TGCAGCGTTACAGGGGTTGGATCCACTTACTACGAGCAGTACTTC. Its protein is CSVTGVGSTYYEQYF.